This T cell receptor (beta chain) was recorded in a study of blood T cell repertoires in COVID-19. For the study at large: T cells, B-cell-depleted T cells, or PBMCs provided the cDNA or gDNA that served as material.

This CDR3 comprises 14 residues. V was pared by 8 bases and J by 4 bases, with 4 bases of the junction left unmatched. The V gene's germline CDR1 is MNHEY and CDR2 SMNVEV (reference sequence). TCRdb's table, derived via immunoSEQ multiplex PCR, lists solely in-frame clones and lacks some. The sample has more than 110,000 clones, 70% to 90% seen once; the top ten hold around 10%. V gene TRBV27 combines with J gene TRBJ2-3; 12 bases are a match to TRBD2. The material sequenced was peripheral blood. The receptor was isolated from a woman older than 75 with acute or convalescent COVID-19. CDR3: CASRTSGAADTQYF. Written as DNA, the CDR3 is TGTGCCAGCCGGACTAGCGGGGCTGCAGATACGCAGTATTTT.